The 10 T cell receptor beta chains presented below share a single source sample, sequenced in a study of T cell responses to AZD1222 COVID-19 vaccine. The protocol was immunoSEQ multiplex PCR, while the TCRdb copy is restricted to in-frame clones and leaves out a portion. The sample yields about 140,000 clones, 70% to 90% seen once. Sequenced here: peripheral blood, sampled on day 0 of AZD1222 vaccination. These receptors all come from an adult in good health.

This chain links TRBV4-1 with TRBJ2-1; 11 bases line up with TRBD2. CDR3 length: 15 amino acids. In germline, CDR1 is MGHRA, CDR2 YSYEKL. J was trimmed by 5 bases and V by 1 base; bases with no gene match: 1. CDR3: CASSQVGLADNEQFF. The CDR3 nucleotides are TGCGCCAGCAGCCAAGTGGGACTAGCGGACAATGAGCAGTTCTTC.

The chain combines TRBV3-1 (or the pseudogene TRBV3-2) with TRBJ2-7; D is uncertain. The germline V gene has CDR1 LGHDT and CDR2 YNNKEL (reference sequence). Trimming removed 2 bases at V and 3 bases at J, with 8 bases between. This CDR3 region has 13 residues. This CDR3 is CASSQRFNYEQYF. CDR3 bases: TGTGCCAGCAGCCAAAGATTTAACTACGAGCAGTACTTC.

V usage is TRBV27 and J usage is TRBJ1-5; a weak D match, TRBD1 (5 bases). The ends were cut back, 6 bases at V and 3 bases at J, with 30 bases in the middle. Germline CDR1 reads MNHEY; CDR2 reads SMNVEV (reference sequence). The CDR3 extends over 20 amino acids. The CDR3 loop is CASSTLVGPRDPLFNQPQHF. The CDR3 DNA is TGTGCCAGCAGCACGCTCGTCGGGCCCCGGGACCCCCTATTCAATCAGCCCCAGCATTTT.

The chain carries TRBV6-1 and TRBJ1-1; possible D gene TRBD1, 5 bases. Deletions cut 2 bases from V and 6 bases from J, with 13 bases between. This CDR3 has 14 amino acids. The germline V gene encodes CDR1 MNHNS and CDR2 SASEGT. CDR3 DNA: TGTGCCAGCAGTGAAATTTCGAGGGGCTCTGAAGCTTTCTTT. Translating it yields CASSEISRGSEAFF.

The chain is built from TRBV9 and TRBJ1-2; TRBD1 might be the D (6 bases). The CDR3 length is 15 residues. CDR1 and CDR2 (germline): SGDLS, YYNGEE. V shed 0 bases and J shed 8 bases, with 17 bases lying between them. As DNA, the CDR3 is TGTGCCAGCAGCGTAGGGACAGTCAACCGGGGCGGCTACACCTTC. Translation gives CASSVGTVNRGGYTF.

CDR3 DNA sequence: TGTGCCAGCAGTTTATTGCGGCTGAGGAAGGCTGAAGCTTTCTTT. Translation gives CASSLLRLRKAEAFF. The chain recombines TRBV28 with TRBJ1-1; D gene uncertain. The germline gives CDR1 MDHEN, CDR2 SYDVKM. Trimming pared 1 base from V and 6 bases from J, leaving 15 bases between. The CDR3 has 15 residues.

The chain carries TRBV4-1 and TRBJ2-2; D unresolved. The CDR3 is 12 amino acids. The germline V and J ends were trimmed by 3 bases and 7 bases, with 6 bases remaining between them. Germline CDR1 MGHRA, CDR2 YSYEKL. CDR3 nucleotides: TGCGCCAGCAGCCAGAGAAGCGGGGAGCTGTTTTTT. Its translation: CASSQRSGELFF.

V is TRBV10-3 and J is TRBJ1-3; D is ambiguous. The CDR3 loop spans 16 amino acids. Trimming took off 4 bases at V and 1 base at J, with 14 bases between the two ends. From germline, CDR1 is ENHRY and CDR2 SYGVKD. The CDR3 spells CAISGTREWSGNTIYF. The CDR3 DNA sequence: TGTGCCATCAGTGGGACGCGGGAATGGTCTGGAAACACCATATATTTT.

The chain recombines TRBV4-3 with TRBJ1-2, with D possibly being TRBD1 (6 bases). The germline V and J ends were trimmed by 0 bases and 8 bases, with 13 bases remaining between them. This CDR3 has 14 amino acids. Germline CDR1 is LGHNA and CDR2 is YSLEER. Written as DNA, the CDR3 is TGCGCCAGCAGCCAAGAGTCCAGGGGCTGGGGCTACACCTTC. Protein product: CASSQESRGWGYTF.

This rearrangement joins TRBV11-2 to TRBJ1-2; a possible D gene is TRBD1 (5 bases). The CDR3 has 15 residues. Looked up from germline, CDR1 is SGHAT and CDR2 is FQNNGV. V lost 1 base to trimming and J lost 0 bases, with 9 bases between them. The CDR3 coding sequence is TGTGCCAGCAGCTTAGTCGCAGGGACTAACTATGGCTACACCTTC. It is translated as CASSLVAGTNYGYTF.